One and the same sample provided the 18 T cell receptor beta chains below, sequenced in a study of cytomegalovirus exposure and HLA in healthy donors. Sequencing was performed with immunoSEQ multiplex PCR; in TCRdb, only in-frame clones are kept and a portion is missing. The table has 150,000 to 200,000 clones, about 89% seen once; the top ten hold approximately 2.6%. Sequencing was performed on PBMCs. These receptors were taken from a man in his late teens or twenties in good health and CMV-seropositive.

The V gene is TRBV4-3, the J gene TRBJ2-3; D not resolved. V lost 0 bases and J lost 5, with 12 bases in between. Germline V gene sequence: CDR1 LGHNA, CDR2 YSLEER. This CDR3 has 15 amino acids. DNA of the CDR3: TGCGCCAGCAGCCAAGACTCTAGTGTAGGAGATACGCAGTATTTT. It codes for CASSQDSSVGDTQYF.

This chain uses TRBV15 with TRBJ2-6, with a possible D match to TRBD2 (6 bases). The V gene's germline CDR1 is LNHNV and CDR2 YYDKDF (reference sequence). The V and J ends lost 1 base and 0 bases respectively, with 7 bases between them. The CDR3 is 16 amino acids. The CDR3 protein is CATSRGRGSGANVLTF. The CDR3 region has the DNA TGTGCCACCAGCAGAGGGAGGGGCTCTGGGGCCAACGTCCTGACTTTC.

This clone was seen once. Other DNA sequences of this sample code for an identical CDR3. The chain has TRBV28 and TRBJ2-3, with TRBD2 as a possible D gene (7 bases). The germline V gene encodes CDR1 MDHEN and CDR2 SYDVKM. The CDR3 spans 14 residues. The V end lost 4 bases, the J end lost 2 bases, and 10 bases lay between the germline ends. The CDR3 DNA reads as TGTGCCAGCAGTTCGGGGGGACACACAGATACGCAGTATTTT. It translates to CASSSGGHTDTQYF.

This clone was observed once. The gene calls are TRBV9 and TRBJ1-2, with 8 positions matching TRBD1. Germline V gene lookup returns CDR1 SGDLS and CDR2 YYNGEE. This CDR3 is 15 amino acids long. J was trimmed by 10 bases and V by 3 bases; bases with no gene match: 14. The CDR3: CASSGGQGSPGDYTF. The DNA of the CDR3 is TGTGCCAGCAGCGGTGGACAGGGAAGTCCCGGCGACTACACCTTC.

The chain employs TRBV9 and TRBJ2-3; 13 bases fit TRBD2. The J segment lost 3 bases and the V segment lost 2 bases, leaving 6 bases of the junction unmatched. CDR3 length equals 17 residues. Germline CDR1 reads SGDLS; CDR2 reads YYNGEE. CDR3 nucleotides: TGTGCCAGCAGCGTCAGACTAGCGGGGGGATCTACAGATACGCAGTATTTT. Its protein product is CASSVRLAGGSTDTQYF.

V gene TRBV2 combines with J gene TRBJ2-1; TRBD2 matches 9 bases. V trimming: 10 bases; J trimming: 6 bases; junction bases outside the gene matches: 7. Germline CDR1 reads SNHLY; CDR2 reads FYNNEI. The CDR3 totals 13 residues. The CDR3 loop is CATLAGHTNEQFF. The DNA for the CDR3 is TGTGCCACCCTAGCGGGGCATACCAATGAGCAGTTCTTC.

The table lists this clone with a few counts. V gene TRBV5-4 combines with J gene TRBJ2-7, with D tentatively TRBD1 (6 bases). V lost 2 bases and J lost 3, with 12 bases in between. The CDR3 has 14 amino acids. CDR1 is SGHNT, CDR2 YYREEE, per germline (reference sequence). Written as DNA, the CDR3 is TGTGCCAGCAGCTTACAGGACAGAGTCTACGAGCAGTACTTC. It codes for CASSLQDRVYEQYF.

V gene TRBV4-3 combines with J gene TRBJ1-3, with D unclear. V was cut by 1 base and J by 2 bases, with 12 bases left in between. Per the germline V gene, CDR1 is LGHNA and CDR2 is YSLEER. The CDR3 has 16 amino acids. This chain's CDR3 is CASSQVSGRTGNTIYF. The CDR3 DNA follows: TGCGCCAGCAGCCAAGTTTCGGGGAGGACTGGAAACACCATATATTTT.

V is TRBV6-1 and J is TRBJ1-2; D is undetermined. This CDR3 has 14 residues. Trimming removed 4 bases from V and 1 base from J, with 10 bases in between. In germline, CDR1 is MNHNS, CDR2 SASEGT. The CDR3 here is CASSGSNVNYGYTF. As DNA, the CDR3 is TGTGCCAGCAGTGGGAGCAATGTTAACTATGGCTACACCTTC.

About this clone itself: The junction and the germline gene differ at one end; a read error may be behind it. The CDR3 DNA follows: TGTGCCAGCACCCAAGAGTCTGCGGGACAGGTACTTAACACTGAAGCTTTCTTT. Its protein product is CASTQESAGQVLNTEAFF. The gene calls are TRBV4-2 and TRBJ1-1, with 8 bases that match TRBD1. CDR3 length: 18 amino acids. Per the germline V gene, CDR1 is LGHNA and CDR2 is YNFKEQ.

V gene TRBV6-5 combines with J gene TRBJ2-7; 8 bases agree with TRBD1. The CDR3 has 14 amino acids. The trim removed 6 bases at V and 0 bases at J, leaving 4 bases unmatched. The germline V gene has CDR1 MNHEY and CDR2 SVGAGI. This CDR3 reads CASSRTGSSYEQYF. DNA of the CDR3: TGTGCCAGCAGCCGGACAGGGAGCTCCTACGAGCAGTACTTC.

This sequence joins TRBV7-8 and TRBJ1-5; TRBD1 aligns across 12 bases. Per the germline V gene, CDR1 is SGHVS and CDR2 is FQNEAQ. This CDR3 has 17 amino acids. Trimming removed 3 bases from V and 7 bases from J; junction bases left unmatched: 10. The CDR3 here is CASSFPGQGARGQPQHF. The CDR3 region has the DNA TGTGCCAGCAGCTTCCCGGGACAGGGGGCGCGGGGCCAGCCCCAGCATTTT. Based on the CDR3 plus reference TRBV7-8 and TRBJ1-5, the full variable domain is GAGVSQSPRYKVAKRGQDVALRCDPISGHVSLFWYQQALGQGPEFLTYFQNEAQLDKSGLPSDRFFAERPEGSVSTLKIQRTQQEDSAVYLCASSFPGQGARGQPQHFGDGTRLSIL.

The gene calls are TRBV27 and TRBJ2-3, with D possibly matching TRBD2 (6 bases). The germline V and J ends were trimmed by 5 bases and 4 bases, with 7 bases remaining between them. The V gene's germline CDR1 is MNHEY and CDR2 SMNVEV (reference sequence). The CDR3 extends over 12 amino acids. The CDR3 nucleotides are TGTGCCAGCAGTCCTAGCGCAGATACGCAGTATTTT. Residues: CASSPSADTQYF.

The rearrangement joins TRBV5-6 to TRBJ1-4; D is ambiguous. The V end lost 0 bases, the J end lost 10 bases, and 16 bases lay between the germline ends. Germline V lookup: CDR1 SGHDT, CDR2 YYEEEE. This CDR3 region has 15 residues. Here the CDR3 DNA reads TGTGCCAGCAGCTTGGGATCAGGCTATGGAGGAAAACTGTTTTTT. It specifies CASSLGSGYGGKLFF.

Here the CDR3 reads CASSYSGTGPHGYTF. The CDR3, as DNA: TGTGCCAGCAGTTACTCGGGGACAGGGCCACATGGCTACACCTTC. V and J are TRBV6-5 and TRBJ1-2; 9 bases match TRBD1. The CDR3 consists of 15 residues. Per the germline V gene, CDR1 is MNHEY and CDR2 is SVGAGI. V lost 0 bases and J lost 6; bases outside the gene matches: 5.

This clone was observed a handful of times. The chain uses TRBV7-2 and TRBJ2-5, with 7 bases identical to TRBD2. The CDR3 spans 15 residues. The V gene end was trimmed by 5 bases and the J gene end by 2 bases; junction bases not matched to a gene: 8. CDR1 is SGHTA, CDR2 FQGNSA, per germline. The CDR3 DNA reads as TGTGCCAGCAGCCCCTATCTGGGGGGGCAAGAGACCCAGTACTTC. It yields the protein CASSPYLGGQETQYF. Complete variable domain (other parts from reference TRBV7-2 and TRBJ2-5): GAGVSQSPSNKVTEKGKDVELRCDPISGHTALYWYRQSLGQGLEFLIYFQGNSAPDKSGLPSDRFSAERTGGSVSTLTIQRTQQEDSAVYLCASSPYLGGQETQYFGPGTRLLVL.

The rearrangement joins TRBV19 to TRBJ1-6, with D tentatively TRBD1 (5 bases). Trimming removed 9 bases at V and 15 bases at J, with 12 bases between. This CDR3 is built from 10 residues. Germline V gene sequence: CDR1 LNHDA, CDR2 SQIVND (reference sequence). The CDR3 protein is CARLQENLHF. CDR3 coding DNA: TGTGCCAGACTACAGGAGAACCTCCACTTT. Drawing the rest from reference TRBV19 and TRBJ1-6, the complete variable domain is DGGITQSPKYLFRKEGQNVTLSCEQNLNHDAMYWYRQDPGQGLRLIYYSQIVNDFQKGDIAEGYSVSREKKESFPLTVTSAQKNPTAFYLCARLQENLHFGNGTRLTVT.

The chain employs TRBV7-7 and TRBJ2-3; 8 bases align to TRBD2. From germline, CDR1 is SSHAT and CDR2 FNYEAQ (reference sequence). The CDR3 sequence is 13 residues long. CDR3 loop: CDAAGAGEDTQYF. DNA for the CDR3: TGTGACGCGGCGGGAGCGGGGGAGGATACGCAGTATTTT.